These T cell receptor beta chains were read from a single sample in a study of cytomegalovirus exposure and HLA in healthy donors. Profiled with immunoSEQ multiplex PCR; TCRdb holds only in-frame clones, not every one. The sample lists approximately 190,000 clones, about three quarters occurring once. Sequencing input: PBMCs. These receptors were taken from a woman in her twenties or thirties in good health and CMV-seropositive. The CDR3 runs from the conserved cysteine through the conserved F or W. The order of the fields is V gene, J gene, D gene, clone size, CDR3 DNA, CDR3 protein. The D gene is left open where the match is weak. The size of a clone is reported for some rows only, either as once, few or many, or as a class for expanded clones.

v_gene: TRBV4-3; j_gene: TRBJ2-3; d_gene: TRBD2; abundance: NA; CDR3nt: TGCGCCAGCAGCCAAGCGGGAGGGCCAACAGATACGCAGTATTTT; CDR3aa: CASSQAGGPTDTQYF
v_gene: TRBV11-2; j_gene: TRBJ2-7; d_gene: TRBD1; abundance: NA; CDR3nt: TGTGCCAGCAGCCCTAGGACAGGGAGGAGCTCCTACGAGCAGTACTTC; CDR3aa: CASSPRTGRSSYEQYF
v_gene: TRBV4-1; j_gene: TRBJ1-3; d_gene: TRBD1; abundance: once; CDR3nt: TGCGCCAGCAGCCAGGATCCGGGACAGGGGGATCTCTCTGGAAACACCATATATTTT; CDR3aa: CASSQDPGQGDLSGNTIYF
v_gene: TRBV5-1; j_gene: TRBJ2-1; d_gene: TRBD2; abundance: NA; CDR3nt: TGCGCCAGCAGCTCCCCGGGCCTAGCGGGCGCGGGGGAGCAGTTCTTC; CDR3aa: CASSSPGLAGAGEQFF
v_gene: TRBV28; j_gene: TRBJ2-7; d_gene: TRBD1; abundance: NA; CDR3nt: TGTGCCAGCAGTTTAGGGGACAGGGGGCTGATCTATCCGTACTTC; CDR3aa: CASSLGDRGLIYPYF
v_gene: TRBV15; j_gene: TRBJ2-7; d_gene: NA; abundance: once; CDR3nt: TGTGCCACCAGCAGAGATGCCTGGCCTAGCCTTAACTTC; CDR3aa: CATSRDAWPSLNF
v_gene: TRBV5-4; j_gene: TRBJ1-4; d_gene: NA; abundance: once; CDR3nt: TGTGCCAGCAGCTTGGGGCGGGGGACAAATGAAAAACTGTTTTTT; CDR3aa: CASSLGRGTNEKLFF
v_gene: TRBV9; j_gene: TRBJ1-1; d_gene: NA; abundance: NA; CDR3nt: TGTGCCAGCAGCCGGGGGTTAGGCGCTGAAGCTTTCTTT; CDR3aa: CASSRGLGAEAFF
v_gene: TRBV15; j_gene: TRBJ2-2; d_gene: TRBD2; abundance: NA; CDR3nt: TGTGCCACCAGCACACTAGCGGGAGGGCCGCCCGGGGAGCTGTTTTTT; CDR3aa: CATSTLAGGPPGELFF
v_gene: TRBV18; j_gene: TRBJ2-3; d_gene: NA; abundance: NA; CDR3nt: TGTGCCAGCTCACCCTCCCTAACAGATACGCAGTATTTT; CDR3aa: CASSPSLTDTQYF
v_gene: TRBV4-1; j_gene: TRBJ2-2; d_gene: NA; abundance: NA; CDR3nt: TGCGCCAGCAGCCAAGTCCCTAGGGGGGGCGGGGAGCTGTTTTTT; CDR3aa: CASSQVPRGGGELFF
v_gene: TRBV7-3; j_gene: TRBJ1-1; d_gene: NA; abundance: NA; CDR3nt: TGTGCCAGCGCGGGGGGCGGGGAAGCTTTCTTT; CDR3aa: CASAGGGEAFF
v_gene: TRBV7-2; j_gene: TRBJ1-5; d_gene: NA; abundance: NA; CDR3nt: TGTGCCAGCAGCTTAGACGTGGGGCAGACTAGCAATCAGCCCCAGCATTTT; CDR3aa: CASSLDVGQTSNQPQHF
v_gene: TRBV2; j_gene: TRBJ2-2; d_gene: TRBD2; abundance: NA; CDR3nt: TGTGCCAATTCCAGGGAGGGCGGGGAGCTGTTTTTT; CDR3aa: CANSREGGELFF
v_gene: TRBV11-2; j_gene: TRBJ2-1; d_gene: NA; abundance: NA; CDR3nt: TGTGCCAGCAGACCAACAGGAAAGAGCTCCTACAATGAGCAGTTCTTC; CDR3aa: CASRPTGKSSYNEQFF
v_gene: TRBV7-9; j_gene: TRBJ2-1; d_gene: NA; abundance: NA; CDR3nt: TGTGCCAGCAGCTCGGGCGGGCCTGATGAGCAGTTCTTC; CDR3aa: CASSSGGPDEQFF
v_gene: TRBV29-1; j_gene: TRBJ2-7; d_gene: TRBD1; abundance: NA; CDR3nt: TGCAGCGTTGGTGCAGGGGGCAACTACGAGCAGTACTTC; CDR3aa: CSVGAGGNYEQYF
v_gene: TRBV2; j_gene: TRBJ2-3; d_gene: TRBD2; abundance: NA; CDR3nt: TGTGCCAGCAGTCTAGAGCGGGGGGCGGCAGATACGCAGTATTTT; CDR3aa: CASSLERGAADTQYF
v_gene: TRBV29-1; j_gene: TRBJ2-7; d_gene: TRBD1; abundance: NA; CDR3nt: TGCAGCGTTAGGGACAGTTTGGAGCAGTACTTC; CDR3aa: CSVRDSLEQYF
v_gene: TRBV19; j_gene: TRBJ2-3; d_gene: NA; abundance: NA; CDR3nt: TGTGCCAGTAGTATAGCGCCCGAGGCAGATACGCAGTATTTT; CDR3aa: CASSIAPEADTQYF
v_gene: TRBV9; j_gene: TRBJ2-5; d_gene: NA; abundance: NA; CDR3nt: TGTGCCAGCAGCTTAAGAGGGGGAGAGACCCAGTACTTC; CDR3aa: CASSLRGGETQYF
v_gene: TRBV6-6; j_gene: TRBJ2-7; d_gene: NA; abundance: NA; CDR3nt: TGTGCCAGCAACCCGGGCAGGGGCGCCTACGAGCAGTACTTC; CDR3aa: CASNPGRGAYEQYF
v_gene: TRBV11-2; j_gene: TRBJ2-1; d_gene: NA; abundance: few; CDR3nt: TGTGCCAGCAGCTTAAGAGGGCAGAAAAGTTACAATGAGCAGTTCTTC; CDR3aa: CASSLRGQKSYNEQFF
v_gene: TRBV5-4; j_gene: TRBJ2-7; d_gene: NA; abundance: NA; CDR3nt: TGTGCCAGCAGCCACACTGGGACACTAAACCACGAGCAGTACTTC; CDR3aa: CASSHTGTLNHEQYF
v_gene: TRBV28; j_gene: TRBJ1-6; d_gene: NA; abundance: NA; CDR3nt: TGTGCCAGCAGTTTTGGAGGGCTGTCCTATAATTCACCCCTCCACTTT; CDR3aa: CASSFGGLSYNSPLHF
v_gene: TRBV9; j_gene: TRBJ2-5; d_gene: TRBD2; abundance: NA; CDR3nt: TGTGCCAGCAGCGTAGCTTCCCTAGCGGGAGGCTTACAAGAGACCCAGTACTTC; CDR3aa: CASSVASLAGGLQETQYF
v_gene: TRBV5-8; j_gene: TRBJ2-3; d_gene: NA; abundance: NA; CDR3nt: TGTGCCAGCAGCTTGGGCGCTATGGGTACTGACTTGATGGATACGCAGTATTTT; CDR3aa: CASSLGAMGTDLMDTQYF
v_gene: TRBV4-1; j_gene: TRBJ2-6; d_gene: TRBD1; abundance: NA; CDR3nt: TGCGCCAGCAGCCAAGAAGGACCGGGGACAGCTAACTCTGGGGCCAACGTCCTGACTTTC; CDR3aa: CASSQEGPGTANSGANVLTF
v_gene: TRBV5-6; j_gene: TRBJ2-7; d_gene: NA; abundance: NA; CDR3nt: TGTGCCAGCAGCTTGGTTGGGGGCTACGAGCAGTACTTC; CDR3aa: CASSLVGGYEQYF